This TCR beta chain was sequenced in a study of STAT3 mutations in large granular lymphocyte leukemia. To note about this clone: No antigen is known for it.

The germline CDR1 and CDR2 sequences are SGHRS and YFSETQ. CDR3 size: 15 residues. V shed 4 bases, J shed 7 bases, and the junction held 9 bases outside the gene matches. Study-wide results and caveats: In T-cell large granular lymphocyte leukemia, about half of patients showed multiple immunodominant subclonotypes.

TCRdb's copy holds only in-frame clones and misses some; the assay was immunoSEQ multiplex PCR. Here the sample spans 12,000 or so clones, roughly 87% being singletons. The sequenced material came from peripheral blood mononuclear cells. This clonotype was sampled from an elderly man with T-cell large granular lymphocyte leukemia. Some clones in this sample may be carry-over from other donors' samples. This chain links TRBV5-1 with TRBJ2-2; 8 nucleotides line up with TRBD1. CDR3 nucleotides: TGCGCCAGCAGCCTGACAGGGGCGTCACACGGGGAGCTGTTTTTT. As protein: CASSLTGASHGELFF.